This T cell receptor (beta chain) is drawn from a study of identical twins (dated by TCRdb to about 2016). Study-level background: TCR alpha and beta repertoires from monozygotic twins, unrelated adults of various ages and cord blood were deep-sequenced to test whether fetal clonotypes persist. To rule out contamination, the twin experiments were replicated at different times with different library preparation protocols.

Library construction relied on 5' RACE. The sequencer listed for this sample is Illumina HiSeq 2000. Template switching added a universal primer binding site, and the final cDNA carried a unique molecular identifier that allowed TCR cDNA molecules to be counted accurately. First-strand cDNA for TCR alpha and beta chains was synthesized from specific primers in the conserved constant-segment region. To control for contamination, each cDNA library was double barcoded with a SMART-Mk sample barcode plus Illumina barcodes. TruSeq adapter sequences along with Illumina sample barcodes were introduced in two successive PCR steps. The Illumina HiSeq platform was used with custom primers to sequence TCR alpha and beta cDNA libraries. On the study's bioinformatics: MiGEC processed the raw reads to extract unique molecular identifiers, while MiXCR was used to determine the CDR3 positions. For each individual, recombination models were inferred using an EM algorithm with the repgenHMM and IGoR tools. Shared clonotype analysis was performed with the tcR package in R, normalizing sharing by the product of cloneset sizes. To study raw recombination free of thymic and clonal selection effects, out-of-frame nonproductive sequences were analyzed. The public reads were reprocessed in TCRdb via fastp at Q25 and MiXCR, keeping in-frame beta chains. Entries that share a CDR3 protein sequence are merged under the most common genes and DNA. The authors' filters were not applied to this entry. This sample comprises over 500,000 distinct CDR3 sequences, approximately 22% of them detected only once. Together, the top ten hold 0.8% to 1% of the sample.

Only healthy Caucasian donors were included. The twin cohort consisted of three pairs of female monozygotic twins, all aged roughly 18 to 29 years. Positive isolation kits from Invitrogen were used to isolate the CD4+ and CD8+ T cell populations. Deletion took 4 bases off V and 7 bases off J, with a span of 7 bases between the germline ends. The CDR3 starts with the cysteine, ends with the phenylalanine, and has 11 residues. Left in the record is the CDR3 DNA by itself, 33 bases read in frame from the first base. Findings and caveats that apply to the study as a whole: A weaker excess of twin sharing was found in beta out-of-frame sequences because the signal-to-noise ratio was lowered by fewer shared sequences. Because the same donors could not be followed over many years, the conclusions relied on cross-sectional statistical analysis. Recombination models systematically underestimated out-of-frame TCR alpha sharing in monozygotic twins but agreed with sharing between unrelated individuals. Compared with coincidental sharing between unrelated individuals, out-of-frame TCR alpha sequences shared between twins had an excess of sequences with low generation probability. Abundant cord blood beta clonotypes had fewer insertions, young adult naive repertoires showed a similar but weaker trend, and memory repertoires showed no such trend. Invariant T cells such as MAIT and iNKT could partly confound zero-insertion analyses, although diverse VJ usage argued against such confounding for most clonotypes.

This clonotype was seen many times. No cognate antigen has been identified for it. Nothing much larger sits one base from this clone, and base qualities are not available. The same data also went into a second study, on T cells expressing NK-cell markers. Per that second paper: In sorted CD3+CD56+NKG2C+, CD3+CD56+NKG2C- and CD3+CD56-NKG2C+ T-cell subsets from 8 or 9 donors, TCR beta-chain repertoires were profiled. Seven of the eight sequenced donors were HCMV-seropositive and one was HCMV-seronegative. In several experiments an anti-gammadeltaTCR antibody was added to restrict sorting to alphabetaTCR-expressing T cells. In six donors, the dominant CD3+CD56+NKG2C+ clonotypes were among the top 10 CD8+ clonotypes and accounted for roughly 1.0-8% of CD8+ T cells. Those dominant clonotypes were again the most abundant among CD3+CD56-NKG2C+ cells in four donors, at about 25-60.1%. Whether the expanded NKG2C-expressing T cell clones were specific for HCMV antigens was left unclear. The study sequenced eight donors, all healthy volunteers chosen at random: three men and five women. HCMV serostatus was determined by detecting HCMV-specific IgG in serum with a commercial ELISA kit. MIGEC handled demultiplexing of the reads and grouping by UMI, while MiTCR was used to assemble and quantify clonotypes. Only TCR cDNA sequences supported by at least two reads were kept to exclude erroneous sequences. The tcR package was used for downstream repertoire analysis, and clonotypes were matched between fractions using CDR3 nucleotide sequence together with V segment. Antigen specificity was annotated against VDJdb with VDJmatch, allowing one amino acid substitution in CDR3.

The V and J segments used are TRBV12-3 or TRBV12-4 and TRBJ1-2; the D gene is perhaps TRBD1, from 5 matching bases. Sequencing input: CD4+ T cells sorted from blood. The sequence came from a woman aged 18 to 35 in good health. The nucleotides are TGTGCCAGCAGTTGGGGGGGTGGCTACACCTTC. This is translated as CASSWGGGYTF.